This passage covers 23 T cell receptor beta chains from one sample sequenced in a study of beta chain features in type 1 diabetes. Study-wide results and limits: All four CD4+ subsets from Type 1 diabetes patients carried moderately but significantly shorter TCRB CDR3s.

These receptors' targets are unknown. Isolated RNA was reverse transcribed in full, so expressed TCRB transcripts were sequenced. TCRdb's table, derived via immunoSEQ multiplex PCR, lists solely in-frame clones and lacks some. The table has about 120,000 clones, about 15% seen once; the top ten hold over 2%. Sequencing used central memory CD4+ T cells from blood. Receptors were obtained from a young man with type 1 diabetes.

The chain carries TRBV9 and TRBJ2-5; D perhaps matches TRBD2 (6 bases). CDR3 length: 14 residues. Trimming took off 3 bases at V and 0 bases at J, with 9 bases between the two ends. Germline lookup yields CDR1 SGDLS and CDR2 YYNGEE. CDR3: CASSAGLHQETQYF. DNA of the CDR3: TGTGCCAGCAGCGCGGGACTTCACCAAGAGACCCAGTACTTC.

This clone has a count of ten or more. V usage is TRBV14 and J usage is TRBJ1-1; D gene unclear. V was clipped by 0 bases and J by 8 bases, with 10 bases between them. This CDR3 has 13 amino acids. CDR1 and CDR2 (germline): SGHDN, FVKESK. CDR3 amino acids: CASSQDRGSEAFF. CDR3 sequence (DNA): TGTGCCAGCAGCCAAGATCGCGGGTCAGAAGCTTTCTTT.

V and J are TRBV2 and TRBJ2-7, with D tentatively TRBD2 (5 bases). This CDR3 has 13 amino acids. V dropped 2 bases and J dropped 6 bases, with 11 bases sitting between them. Germline lookup yields CDR1 SNHLY and CDR2 FYNNEI. The CDR3, as DNA: TGTGCCAGCAGTGAAAACGGGGAAGGCGAGCAGTACTTC. It codes for CASSENGEGEQYF.

The V and J genes are TRBV5-4 and TRBJ2-5; the D is unclear. The CDR3 has 13 residues. The germline V gene encodes CDR1 SGHNT and CDR2 YYREEE (reference sequence). With 1 base removed from V and 4 bases from J, the gap between germline ends came to 8 bases. CDR3 coding DNA: TGTGCCAGCAGCTTGTCCAACCGAGAGACCCAGTACTTC. Translating it yields CASSLSNRETQYF.

The rearrangement joins TRBV6-5 to TRBJ2-5, with D tentatively TRBD1 or TRBD2 (5 bases each). This CDR3 has 13 amino acids. The V and J ends lost 6 bases and 9 bases respectively, with 17 bases between them. Germline V gives CDR1 MNHEY, CDR2 SVGAGI. DNA for the CDR3: TGTGCCAGCAGACGAAACTCTGGGGGTCCCCAGTACTTC. Amino acids: CASRRNSGGPQYF.

About this clone: The sample has other DNA sequences that encode this CDR3 too. The chain recombines TRBV2 with TRBJ2-5, with D hard to call. Germline V gene data show CDR1 as SNHLY and CDR2 as FYNNEI. The CDR3 length is 11 residues. The V end lost 6 bases, the J end lost 4 bases, and 6 bases lay between the germline ends. CDR3 loop: CASRLGETQYF. The CDR3 DNA sequence: TGTGCCAGCAGGTTGGGAGAGACCCAGTACTTC. Filled out from reference TRBV2 and TRBJ2-5, the complete variable domain reads EPEVTQTPSHQVTQMGQEVILRCVPISNHLYFYWYRQILGQKVEFLVSFYNNEISEKSEIFDDQFSVERPDGSNFTLKIRSTKLEDSAMYFCASRLGETQYFGPGTRLLVL.

This clone was seen repeatedly, ten times or more. This chain links TRBV18 with TRBJ1-2, with D uncertain. Deletions cut 2 bases from V and 2 bases from J, with 9 bases between. The V gene's germline CDR1 is KGHSH and CDR2 LQKENI. The CDR3 totals 14 residues. The CDR3 reads CASSPYDGNYGYTF. The CDR3 nucleotides are TGTGCCAGCTCACCATATGACGGAAACTATGGCTACACCTTC.

The genes are TRBV28 and TRBJ2-1; no clear D gene. The CDR3 contains 16 residues. Trimming left V 3 bases short and J 6 bases short, with 18 bases between. Germline CDR1 is MDHEN and CDR2 is SYDVKM. The CDR3 loop reads CASSFSVWGLVNEQFF. The CDR3 DNA sequence: TGTGCCAGCAGTTTTTCGGTGTGGGGTCTGGTCAATGAGCAGTTCTTC.

The chain couples TRBV5-8 to TRBJ2-1; D unclear. CDR1 SGHTS and CDR2 YDEGEE come from the germline V gene. With 0 bases removed from V and 12 bases from J, the gap between germline ends came to 10 bases. The CDR3 totals 12 residues. The CDR3 loop is CASSLVGWGQFF. The DNA of the CDR3 is TGTGCCAGCAGCTTGGTCGGGTGGGGGCAGTTCTTC.

The chain is built from TRBV11-2 and TRBJ2-5, with TRBD2 as a possible D gene (6 bases). V lost 1 base, J lost 3 bases, and 9 bases lay in between. CDR3 length: 14 residues. Per germline, CDR1 SGHAT and CDR2 FQNNGV. CDR3 nucleotide sequence: TGTGCCAGCAGCTTAGTGGGAGGCAAAGAGACCCAGTACTTC. Translation: CASSLVGGKETQYF.

V and J are TRBV29-1 and TRBJ1-1; weak D call: TRBD1 (6 bases). This CDR3 is built from 14 residues. Deletions cut 5 bases from V and 1 base from J, with 14 bases between. Looked up from germline, CDR1 is SQVTM and CDR2 is ANQGSEA. CDR3: CSVFSSTGNTEAFF. The CDR3 bases are TGCAGCGTTTTTTCTTCGACAGGGAACACTGAAGCTTTCTTT.

In its sample, this clone was seen a few times. The chain carries TRBV4-2 and TRBJ2-1; 9 positions agree with TRBD2. Germline CDR1 is LGHNA and CDR2 is YNFKEQ. The CDR3 is made up of 20 amino acids. V gave up 1 base and J gave up 0 bases; unmatched junction bases: 13. CDR3 bases: TGTGCCAGCAGCCAAGCAGCGGGGGGCGCCCGTTCCAGCTCCTACAATGAGCAGTTCTTC. Protein: CASSQAAGGARSSSYNEQFF.

This clone showed up many times. A junction boundary mismatches the germline segment, possibly from a read error. The V gene is TRBV7-9, the J gene TRBJ2-5, with D uncertain. Per the germline V gene, CDR1 is SEHNR and CDR2 is FQNEAQ (reference sequence). The CDR3 totals 14 residues. The CDR3 loop reads CASSSTGPVESQYF. The CDR3 region has the DNA TGTGCCAGCAGTTCTACCGGGCCAGTAGAGTCCCAGTACTTC.

This clone showed up just a few times. The chain carries TRBV18 and TRBJ2-5; D unclear. The CDR3 runs to 15 residues. Germline CDR1 and CDR2: KGHSH and LQKENI. Trimming took off 4 bases at V and 0 bases at J, with 12 bases between the two ends. The CDR3 coding sequence is TGTGCCAGCTCACAACATAACCAGTACCAAGAGACCCAGTACTTC. Protein sequence: CASSQHNQYQETQYF.

This clone was seen more than once but under ten times. The chain has TRBV27 and TRBJ2-5, with D unclear. CDR1 MNHEY and CDR2 SMNVEV come from the germline V gene (reference sequence). The germline V and J ends were trimmed by 5 bases and 1 base, with 11 bases remaining between them. This CDR3 has 14 residues. CDR3: CASSVRPSQETQYF. CDR3 coding DNA: TGTGCCAGCAGTGTAAGACCGAGCCAAGAGACCCAGTACTTC.

The chain is built from TRBV5-1 and TRBJ2-3; 7 nucleotides agree with TRBD1. V lost 4 bases and J lost 6; bases outside the gene matches: 8. This CDR3 is built from 14 residues. The germline CDR1 and CDR2 sequences are SGHRS and YFSETQ. CDR3 protein: CASSTDRVGDTQYF. The CDR3 DNA reads as TGCGCCAGCAGCACCGACAGGGTAGGCGATACGCAGTATTTT.

The gene calls are TRBV6-5 and TRBJ2-3; D is ambiguous. CDR1 MNHEY and CDR2 SVGAGI come from the germline V gene. CDR3 length: 15 residues. Trimming removed 0 bases at V and 1 base at J, with 8 bases between. The CDR3 region is CASSYSSWGTDTQYF. The DNA for the CDR3 is TGTGCCAGCAGTTACTCTTCTTGGGGCACAGATACGCAGTATTTT.

CDR3 amino acids: CASTHPRGPTYGYTF. The CDR3 coding sequence is TGTGCCAGCACTCACCCTCGGGGACCTACCTATGGCTACACCTTC. J is TRBJ1-2 and V is TRBV6-6, with D perhaps matching TRBD1 (5 bases). Germline CDR1 is MNHNY and CDR2 is SVGAGI (reference sequence). The CDR3 is made up of 15 amino acids. The V end was cut by 7 bases, the J end by 4 bases, with 19 bases between.

This clone has ten or more counts. CDR3 sequence (DNA): TGTGCCAGCAGCAAGGCCGGGACTAGCAGCTACAATGAGCAGTTCTTC. Its protein is CASSKAGTSSYNEQFF. The chain has TRBV7-3 and TRBJ2-1; TRBD2 agrees at 9 bases. The J segment lost 3 bases and the V segment lost 5 bases, leaving 8 bases of the junction unmatched. CDR1 is SGHTA, CDR2 FQGTGA, per germline. The CDR3 length is 16 residues. Supplemented by reference TRBV7-3 and TRBJ2-1, the full variable domain reads GAGVSQTPSNKVTEKGKYVELRCDPISGHTALYWYRQSLGQGPEFLIYFQGTGAADDSGLPNDRFFAVRPEGSVSTLKIQRTERGDSAVYLCASSKAGTSSYNEQFFGPGTRLTVL.

This clone came up a few times. The V gene is TRBV5-4, the J gene TRBJ2-3; a possible D gene is TRBD2 (6 bases). V gave up 5 bases and J gave up 3 bases, with 19 bases separating them. Germline-derived CDR1 and CDR2 are SGHNT and YYREEE (reference sequence). CDR3 length: 16 amino acids. CDR3 in amino acids: CASSLPGTGITDTQYF. As DNA, the CDR3 is TGTGCCAGCAGTCTCCCCGGGACTGGGATAACAGATACGCAGTATTTT.

The chain recombines TRBV4-2 with TRBJ1-5, with D perhaps TRBD1 (5 bases). With 3 bases removed from V and 1 base from J, the gap between germline ends came to 13 bases. The germline gives CDR1 LGHNA, CDR2 YNFKEQ. The CDR3 has 16 amino acids. DNA of the CDR3: TGTGCCAGCAGCCAGGGCAGGGTTAACAGCAATCAGCCCCAGCATTTT. Translating gives CASSQGRVNSNQPQHF.

In this sample, this clone turned up a few times. This chain joins TRBV7-3 and TRBJ2-1, with 11 bases that match TRBD2. The V gene end was trimmed by 5 bases and the J gene end by 4 bases; junction bases not matched to a gene: 7. From germline, CDR1 is SGHTA and CDR2 FQGTGA. The length of the CDR3 is 16 residues. The CDR3 DNA follows: TGTGCCAGCAGCACGTCCGGGACTAGCGGTTACAATGAGCAGTTCTTC. Its translation: CASSTSGTSGYNEQFF.

The chain recombines TRBV6-1 with TRBJ2-5; D possibly uses TRBD1 or TRBD2 (5 bases each). CDR3 length: 13 residues. V was cut by 1 base and J by 5 bases, with 8 bases left in between. In germline, CDR1 is MNHNS, CDR2 SASEGT. The CDR3 DNA is TGTGCCAGCAGTGAAGTGTGGGGGGAGACCCAGTACTTC. Translated: CASSEVWGETQYF.